This T cell receptor (beta chain) was recovered during a study of T cells in Graves' hyperthyroidism and ophthalmopathy. Study conclusions and caveats: Patients with ophthalmopathy were separated from those with stable hyperthyroidism by a 13 V-J model.

As regards this clonotype: Antigen specificity is unknown.

The source material, RNA transcripts, was used to amplify TCR beta CDR3 regions. The HTBI primer set served for first-round RT-PCR of the TCR CDR3. From the multiplex PCR reads, TCRdb called clonotypes with MiXCR, one entry per CDR3 protein. The sample yields just over 550,000 distinct CDR3 sequences, roughly 46% seen once. Subjects aged 18 to 65 presented with newly diagnosed hyperthyroidism of less than 2 months' duration. Germline lookup yields CDR1 DFQATT and CDR2 SNEGSKA (reference sequence). There are 14 residues in the CDR3. V was clipped by 6 bases and J by 4 bases; unmatched bases: 8. What was sequenced was peripheral blood or thyroid tissue (not recorded which). The sequence derives from a woman younger than 30 with Graves' hyperthyroidism. The chain combines TRBV20-1 with TRBJ1-4; TRBD1 matches 7 bases. The CDR3 region has the DNA TGCAGTGCCGCACACAGGGGTGGTAATGAAAAACTGTTTTTT. Its translation is CSAAHRGGNEKLFF.